Each of the 32 T cell receptor beta chains below was sequenced from the same sample in a study of T cell repertoires in cytomegalovirus infection. One entry per CDR3 protein results from TCRdb running MiXCR on the reads. The sample contains under 600,000 distinct CDR3 sequences, more than 15% of which appear only once. The material sequenced was CD8+ T cells from PBMCs. All receptors come from a human donor in good health (CMV status not recorded). Some clones in this sample may be carry-over from other donors' samples.

This clonotype was recorded many times. The chain combines TRBV7-9 with TRBJ2-7; D tentatively reads TRBD1 or TRBD2 (5 bases each). The ends were cut back, 5 bases at V and 2 bases at J, with 13 bases in the middle. CDR1 SEHNR and CDR2 FQNEAQ come from the germline V gene (reference sequence). There are 14 residues in the CDR3. The CDR3 bases are TGTGCCAGCAGCAGCCGGGACGGCCCCTACGAGCAGTACTTC. Its protein is CASSSRDGPYEQYF.

This clonotype was seen at least ten times. CDR3 DNA: TGCAGTGCTAGAGATCTGACAGACTATAGCAATCAGCCCCAGCATTTT. Its protein is CSARDLTDYSNQPQHF. The rearrangement uses TRBV20-1 and TRBJ1-5; a possible D gene is TRBD1 (5 bases). Germline loops: CDR1 DFQATT, CDR2 SNEGSKA (reference sequence). This CDR3 has 16 residues. Trimming removed 0 bases at V and 0 bases at J, with 12 bases between.

The gene calls are TRBV23-1 and TRBJ2-2; D call uncertain. TRBV23-1 is known as an ORF, though its function is uncertain. This CDR3 contains 12 residues. V lost 3 bases and J lost 4, with 3 bases in between. CDR3: CASSHSTGELFF. In DNA, the CDR3 is TGCGCCAGCAGTCACTCCACCGGGGAGCTGTTTTTT.

The chain has TRBV12-3 or TRBV12-4 and TRBJ2-7; D is ambiguous. The CDR3 has 13 amino acids. V lost 6 bases and J lost 6, with 15 bases in between. The chain's CDR3 is CASSLDLGSEQYF. Written as DNA, the CDR3 is TGTGCCAGCAGCTTGGACCTGGGTAGCGAGCAGTACTTC.

This clonotype appeared once. This may be a read error, as it is one base from a much larger clone. CDR3 bases: TGTGCCAGCAGCCCCACCGGGACGGGCTCCTGCGAGCAGTACTTC. Its translation is CASSPTGTGSCEQYF. This chain joins TRBV6-1 and TRBJ2-7; the D gene could be TRBD1 or TRBD2 (5 bases each). CDR1 is MNHNS and CDR2 is SASEGT in the germline V gene. The CDR3 runs 15 residues.

The chain links TRBV2 to TRBJ1-1; D is undetermined. Germline V lookup: CDR1 SNHLY, CDR2 FYNNEI. Trimming cost V 5 bases and J 6 bases, with 7 bases left between them. This CDR3 contains 11 residues. CDR3 coding DNA: TGTGCCAGCAGTACAAGGTCTGAAGCTTTCTTT. This codes for CASSTRSEAFF.

The sample holds a few counts of this clonotype. CDR3 region: CASSRTSGYVTAQNTGELFF. The CDR3 region has the DNA TGTGCCAGCAGCCGGACTAGCGGATACGTCACGGCCCAGAACACCGGGGAGCTGTTTTTT. This sequence joins TRBV7-6 and TRBJ2-2, with TRBD2 identical over 10 bases. With V trimmed by 5 bases and J by 1 base, 16 bases remained unmatched. CDR3 length equals 20 residues. The V gene's germline CDR1 is SGHVS and CDR2 FNYEAQ.

The rearrangement links TRBV12-3 or TRBV12-4 to TRBJ2-6; D is unclear. This CDR3 contains 16 residues. Trimming removed 4 bases from V and 2 bases from J, with 12 bases in between. In DNA form, the CDR3 reads TGTGCCAGCAGTTCCTTTAGGGATACTGGGGCCAACGTCCTGACTTTC. Translated, it gives CASSSFRDTGANVLTF.

The chain is built from TRBV5-4 and TRBJ1-2; unclear D gene. The V gene's germline CDR1 is SGHNT and CDR2 YYREEE (reference sequence). This CDR3 has 14 amino acids. With 4 bases removed from V and 4 bases from J, the gap between germline ends came to 14 bases. CDR3 in DNA: TGTGCCAGCAGCCGACCTCTCTACTCCTATGGCTACACCTTC. Protein product: CASSRPLYSYGYTF.

The gene calls are TRBV9 and TRBJ2-1; D uncertain. Between the trimmed V and J ends, which lost 1 base and 5 bases, there was a span of 13 bases. This CDR3 is built from 15 residues. The germline CDR1 and CDR2 sequences are SGDLS and YYNGEE. Here the CDR3 reads CASSVFSQPNNEQFF. DNA for the CDR3: TGTGCCAGCAGCGTATTCTCACAGCCTAACAATGAGCAGTTCTTC.

This clonotype was seen a handful of times. A much larger clone is a single base away; this may be a read error. J is TRBJ2-1 and V is TRBV7-2; D perhaps matches TRBD2 (6 bases). The CDR3 covers 13 residues. Germline V gene sequence: CDR1 SGHTA, CDR2 FQGNSA. The CDR3 coding sequence is TGTGCCAACAGCCTACTAGCAGGGAATGAGCAGTTCTTC. Protein sequence: CANSLLAGNEQFF.

This chain joins TRBV11-2 and TRBJ1-1, with 7 bases that match TRBD1. The CDR3 has 17 residues. Germline assignment: CDR1 SGHAT and CDR2 FQNNGV. Trimming cost V 3 bases and J 2 bases; bases outside gene matches: 12. For the CDR3, the DNA is TGTGCCAGCAGCTTGTGGACAGGCTGGGGGAGCAACACTGAAGCTTTCTTT. It specifies CASSLWTGWGSNTEAFF.

In regard to this clonotype: This CDR3 fails to terminate in the conserved phenylalanine or tryptophan, so it likely reflects a read error. The rearrangement joins TRBV12-3 or TRBV12-4 to TRBJ2-1; D remains ambiguous. The V and J ends lost 8 bases and 5 bases respectively, with 10 bases between them. The CDR3 runs 12 residues. DNA for the CDR3: TGTGCCAGCTCGAGCAGTAACAATGAGCAGTTCTTA. It specifies CASSSSNNEQFL.

This clonotype was detected once. This chain connects TRBV10-1 to TRBJ2-3, with unresolved D. The CDR3 totals 12 residues. Trimming cost V 0 bases and J 10 bases, with 8 bases left between them. Germline V gene lookup returns CDR1 WNHNN and CDR2 SYGVQD (reference sequence). The CDR3 nucleotides read TGCGCCAGCAGTGAGTCGGCCTTTGCGCAGTATTTT. The encoded protein is CASSESAFAQYF.

There are a few counts of this clonotype. This chain connects TRBV10-3 to TRBJ1-2; possibly TRBD1 for D (5 bases). This CDR3 is built from 13 residues. Germline CDR1 reads ENHRY; CDR2 reads SYGVKD. The germline V and J ends were trimmed by 7 bases and 4 bases, with 13 bases remaining between them. The DNA of the CDR3 is TGTGCCATCACCGACGGGGGAAGCTATGGCTACACCTTC. Translated, it gives CAITDGGSYGYTF.

This clonotype was counted ten times or more. The chain joins TRBV7-6 to TRBJ2-1; 7 bases agree with TRBD2. Germline CDR1 is SGHVS and CDR2 is FNYEAQ. Unmatched junction bases numbered 11, after V lost 7 bases and J lost 8 bases. This CDR3 contains 14 residues. CDR3: CASKGGGGGYEQFF. The CDR3 bases are TGTGCCAGCAAGGGCGGCGGGGGAGGTTATGAGCAGTTCTTC.

This clonotype was observed a few times. This chain joins TRBV2 and TRBJ2-3; D ambiguous. The CDR3 length is 15 residues. Germline CDR1 SNHLY, CDR2 FYNNEI. Trimming took off 5 bases at V and 1 base at J, with 13 bases between the two ends. CDR3 sequence reads: CASSIPGPGTDTQYF. CDR3 sequence (DNA): TGTGCCAGCAGTATCCCCGGTCCCGGCACAGATACGCAGTATTTT.

This clonotype was counted a single time. V is TRBV28 and J is TRBJ1-4, with 9 positions matching TRBD1. The length of the CDR3 is 16 residues. After removal of 4 bases from V and 5 bases from J, the junction contained 8 bases not matched to a gene. CDR1 MDHEN and CDR2 SYDVKM come from the germline V gene. The CDR3 sequence: CASSSRYRGQNEKLFF. As DNA, the CDR3 is TGTGCCAGCAGTTCTCGATACAGGGGGCAGAATGAAAAACTGTTTTTT.

This clonotype came up a few times. This chain connects TRBV11-2 to TRBJ2-1; D unresolved. CDR1 is SGHAT and CDR2 is FQNNGV in the germline V gene. The CDR3 consists of 13 residues. V lost 1 base and J 14 bases, leaving 15 bases between the germline ends. The CDR3 sequence is CASSLGPLRREFF. The CDR3 nucleotides are TGTGCCAGCAGCTTAGGTCCGCTAAGACGGGAGTTCTTC.

This clonotype has a single count. The junction shows a germline mismatch at one end, possibly a read error. The chain recombines TRBV5-1 with TRBJ2-3; 14 bases align to TRBD2. In germline, CDR1 is SGHRS, CDR2 YFSETQ. CDR3 length: 19 amino acids. The CDR3 protein is CASARRGLAGVKGTDMQYF. The DNA for the CDR3 is TGCGCCAGCGCCCGGCGGGGACTAGCGGGAGTCAAGGGCACAGATATGCAGTATTTT.

This clonotype has at least ten counts. The chain uses TRBV12-3 or TRBV12-4 and TRBJ2-2; D possibly corresponds to TRBD2 (6 bases). The CDR3 is 17 amino acids. V was pared by 4 bases and J by 4 bases, with 19 bases between. The DNA of the CDR3 is TGTGCCAGCAGTTCTCCGACAGAAGGGAGGTCCACCGGGGAGCTGTTTTTT. Protein sequence: CASSSPTEGRSTGELFF.

The rearrangement uses TRBV9 and TRBJ1-1; D perhaps matches TRBD1 (5 bases). The V end lost 1 base, the J end lost 1 base, and 14 bases lay between the germline ends. The CDR3 runs 16 residues. Germline-derived CDR1 and CDR2 are SGDLS and YYNGEE. The CDR3 DNA reads TGTGCCAGCAGCGTACAGCCGGGGGACGGGAACACTGAAGCTTTCTTT. It encodes CASSVQPGDGNTEAFF.

J is TRBJ1-4 and V is TRBV9; 7 bases fit TRBD1. From germline, CDR1 is SGDLS and CDR2 YYNGEE. The CDR3 has 15 residues. After removal of 3 bases from V and 4 bases from J, the junction contained 6 bases not matched to a gene. The CDR3 protein is CASSAGTVGNEKLFF. CDR3 DNA: TGTGCCAGCAGCGCGGGGACAGTGGGTAATGAAAAACTGTTTTTT.

The table lists this clonotype with many counts. V and J are TRBV7-8 and TRBJ1-4; D remains unclear. The CDR3 extends over 17 amino acids. CDR1 and CDR2 from the germline V gene are SGHVS and FQNEAQ. Trimming removed 5 bases at V and 7 bases at J, with 23 bases between. The CDR3 spells CASSPPGPAILIEKLFF. CDR3 nucleotides: TGTGCCAGCAGCCCCCCGGGCCCAGCGATATTAATTGAAAAACTGTTTTTT.

The chain combines TRBV29-1 with TRBJ2-7, with TRBD1 matching over 7 bases. The CDR3 extends over 12 amino acids. Trimming took 7 bases from V and 2 from J; bases not matched to a gene: 5. The germline V gene encodes CDR1 SQVTM and CDR2 ANQGSEA. The CDR3 spells CSARDSPYEQYF. The CDR3 nucleotides are TGCAGCGCTAGGGACAGTCCCTACGAGCAGTACTTC.

This clonotype was counted a few times. The CDR3: CASSDLSLTGGGNQPQHF. CDR3 in DNA: TGTGCCAGCAGTGATCTGTCTCTTACAGGGGGCGGCAATCAGCCCCAGCATTTT. The chain employs TRBV6-1 and TRBJ1-5; TRBD1 matches 9 bases. The CDR3 length is 18 residues. Germline CDR1 and CDR2: MNHNS and SASEGT. V lost 3 bases to trimming and J lost 2 bases; unmatched junction nucleotides: 11.

This clonotype was seen a few times. The chain uses TRBV27 and TRBJ2-7, with a weak D call TRBD1 (5 bases). Germline CDR1 MNHEY, CDR2 SMNVEV (reference sequence). The germline V and J ends were trimmed by 2 bases and 5 bases, with 10 bases remaining between them. The CDR3 spans 13 residues. The DNA for the CDR3 is TGTGCCAGCAGTTTAGGGGCAGTAAACGAGCAGTACTTC. This sequence encodes CASSLGAVNEQYF.

The chain employs TRBV10-2 and TRBJ1-6; D not resolved. The CDR3 is 12 amino acids. V was clipped by 0 bases and J by 9 bases, with 3 bases between them. The germline gives CDR1 WSHSY, CDR2 SAAADI. The CDR3 coding sequence is TGCGCCAGCAGTGAGTCGTTTTCACCCCTCCACTTT. Translation: CASSESFSPLHF.

This clonotype was seen a few times. The conserved phenylalanine or tryptophan normally closing the CDR3 is absent here, so this likely arose from a read error. The chain uses TRBV7-8 and TRBJ2-7, with D possibly TRBD1 on 6 matching bases. Germline V gene lookup returns CDR1 SGHVS and CDR2 FQNEAQ. Trimming removed 4 bases from V and 10 bases from J, with 20 bases in between. The CDR3 has 14 residues. CDR3 coding DNA: TGTGCCAGCAGCTGGGACACCCCTGGCGACTATCAGTACTAC. This sequence encodes CASSWDTPGDYQYY.

Many counts were recorded for this clonotype. The V gene is TRBV29-1, the J gene TRBJ1-2; 7 nucleotides align to TRBD1. This CDR3 spans 13 amino acids. CDR1 SQVTM and CDR2 ANQGSEA come from the germline V gene. V was clipped by 6 bases and J by 4 bases; unmatched bases: 8. The CDR3 here is CSVPRDSLYGYTF. The CDR3, as DNA: TGCAGCGTCCCCCGGGACAGCCTCTATGGCTACACCTTC. Combining the CDR3 with reference TRBV29-1 and TRBJ1-2 gives the whole variable domain SAVISQKPSRDICQRGTSLTIQCQVDSQVTMMFWYRQQPGQSLTLIATANQGSEATYESGFVIDKFPISRPNLTFSTLTVSNMSPEDSSIYLCSVPRDSLYGYTFGSGTRLTVV.

Comment on this clonotype: The conserved final phenylalanine or tryptophan is absent from the CDR3, which likely points to a read error. No DNA is shown, since the ends of the CDR3 on it are uncertain; the CDR3 is the one TCRdb lists. This chain links TRBV6-6 with TRBJ2-1; the table's D call, TRBD2, was not checked against the DNA. Germline V gives CDR1 MNHNY, CDR2 SVGAGI (reference sequence). The CDR3 sequence runs 15 residues, both termini included. The CDR3 spells CASSGTSGVYNEQLL.

This clonotype was seen repeatedly, ten times or more. The CDR3 bases are TGTGCCAGCAGTTATTCGGAGGGGGCTCTGAATGGCTACACCTTC. Amino acid sequence: CASSYSEGALNGYTF. The chain couples TRBV6-5 to TRBJ1-2, with 7 bases lining up with TRBD1. V dropped 3 bases and J dropped 6; count of bases not matched to a gene: 10. The CDR3 loop spans 15 amino acids. Germline loops: CDR1 MNHEY, CDR2 SVGAGI.